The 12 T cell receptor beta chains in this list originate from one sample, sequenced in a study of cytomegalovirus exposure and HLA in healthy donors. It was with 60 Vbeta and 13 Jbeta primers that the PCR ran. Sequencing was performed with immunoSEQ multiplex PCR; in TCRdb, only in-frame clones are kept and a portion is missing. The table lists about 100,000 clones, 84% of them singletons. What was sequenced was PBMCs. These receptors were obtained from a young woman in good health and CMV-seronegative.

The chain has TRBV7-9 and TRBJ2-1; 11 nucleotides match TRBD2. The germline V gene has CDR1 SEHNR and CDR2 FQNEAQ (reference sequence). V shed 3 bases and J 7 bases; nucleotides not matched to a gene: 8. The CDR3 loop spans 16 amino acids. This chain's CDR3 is CASSLTSGAPRNEQFF. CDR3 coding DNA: TGTGCCAGCAGCTTGACTAGCGGGGCCCCTAGGAATGAGCAGTTCTTC.

Here the CDR3 reads CASSLLGTGGTEAFF. CDR3 in DNA: TGTGCCAGCAGTTTATTAGGGACGGGAGGCACTGAAGCTTTCTTT. The rearrangement joins TRBV28 to TRBJ1-1; D possibly corresponds to TRBD1 (5 bases). Germline CDR1 and CDR2: MDHEN and SYDVKM. V gave up 1 base and J gave up 4 bases, with 13 bases separating them. The CDR3 is made up of 15 amino acids. The full variable domain, in which reference TRBV28 and TRBJ1-1 provide the parts outside the CDR3, is DVKVTQSSRYLVKRTGEKVFLECVQDMDHENMFWYRQDPGLGLRLIYFSYDVKMKEKGDIPEGYSVSREKKERFSLILESASTNQTSMYLCASSLLGTGGTEAFFGQGTRLTVV.

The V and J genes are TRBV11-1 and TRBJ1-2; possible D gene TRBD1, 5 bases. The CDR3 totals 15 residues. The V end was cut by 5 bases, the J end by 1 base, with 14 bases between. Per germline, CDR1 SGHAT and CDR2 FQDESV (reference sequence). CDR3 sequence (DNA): TGTGCCAGCAGCCCAAAGGACATAGATAACTATGGCTACACCTTC. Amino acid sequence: CASSPKDIDNYGYTF. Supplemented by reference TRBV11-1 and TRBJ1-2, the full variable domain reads EAEVAQSPRYKITEKSQAVAFWCDPISGHATLYWYRQILGQGPELLVQFQDESVVDDSQLPKDRFSAERLKGVDSTLKIQPAELGDSAMYLCASSPKDIDNYGYTFGSGTRLTVV.

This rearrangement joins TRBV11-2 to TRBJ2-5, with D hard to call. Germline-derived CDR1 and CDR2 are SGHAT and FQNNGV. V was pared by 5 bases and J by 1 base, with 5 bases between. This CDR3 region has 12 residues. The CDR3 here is CASSPSQETQYF. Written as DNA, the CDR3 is TGTGCCAGCAGCCCGTCCCAAGAGACCCAGTACTTC.

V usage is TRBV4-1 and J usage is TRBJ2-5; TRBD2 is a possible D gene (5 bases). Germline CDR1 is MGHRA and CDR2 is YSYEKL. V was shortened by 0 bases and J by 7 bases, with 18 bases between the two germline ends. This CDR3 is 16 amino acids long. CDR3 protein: CASSQDDGEQWGTQYF. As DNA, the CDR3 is TGCGCCAGCAGCCAAGATGACGGGGAACAGTGGGGGACCCAGTACTTC.

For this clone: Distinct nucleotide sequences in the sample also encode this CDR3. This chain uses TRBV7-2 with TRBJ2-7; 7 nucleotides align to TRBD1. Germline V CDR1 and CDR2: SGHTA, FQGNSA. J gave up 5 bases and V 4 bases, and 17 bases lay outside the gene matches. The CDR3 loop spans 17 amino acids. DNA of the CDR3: TGTGCCAGCAGCTCACACCCCCGACAGGGATCGGTCGACGAGCAGTACTTC. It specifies CASSSHPRQGSVDEQYF.

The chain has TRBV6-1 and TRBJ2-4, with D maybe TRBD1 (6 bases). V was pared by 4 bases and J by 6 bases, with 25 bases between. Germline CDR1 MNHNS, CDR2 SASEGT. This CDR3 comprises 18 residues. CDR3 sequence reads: CASSARTATFLPGNIQYF. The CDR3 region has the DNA TGTGCCAGCAGTGCCAGGACAGCAACTTTCCTCCCGGGAAACATTCAGTACTTC.

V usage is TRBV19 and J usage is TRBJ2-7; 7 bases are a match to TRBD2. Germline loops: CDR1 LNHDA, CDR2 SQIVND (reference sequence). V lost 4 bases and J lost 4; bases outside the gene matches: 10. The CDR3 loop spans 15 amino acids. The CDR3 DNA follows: TGTGCCAGTAGTAGACCGGGAGGCCTCGTATACGAGCAGTACTTC. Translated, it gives CASSRPGGLVYEQYF. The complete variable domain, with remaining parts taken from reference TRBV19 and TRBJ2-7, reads DGGITQSPKYLFRKEGQNVTLSCEQNLNHDAMYWYRQDPGQGLRLIYYSQIVNDFQKGDIAEGYSVSREKKESFPLTVTSAQKNPTAFYLCASSRPGGLVYEQYFGPGTRLTVT.

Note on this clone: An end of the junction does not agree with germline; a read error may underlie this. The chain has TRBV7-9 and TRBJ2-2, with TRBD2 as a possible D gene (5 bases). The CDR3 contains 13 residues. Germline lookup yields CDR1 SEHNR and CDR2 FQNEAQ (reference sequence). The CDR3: CSSSPRTFGELFF. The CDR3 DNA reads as TGTTCCAGCAGCCCACGGACTTTCGGGGAGCTGTTTTTT.

The CDR3 nucleotides are TGTGCCAGTCGAACAGGGAACACTGAAGCTTTCTTT. This gives the protein CASRTGNTEAFF. The chain employs TRBV6-6 and TRBJ1-1, with a weak D call TRBD1 (5 bases). Germline CDR1 reads MNHNY; CDR2 reads SVGAGI (reference sequence). The CDR3 totals 12 residues. The germline V and J ends were trimmed by 9 bases and 1 base, with 9 bases remaining between them.

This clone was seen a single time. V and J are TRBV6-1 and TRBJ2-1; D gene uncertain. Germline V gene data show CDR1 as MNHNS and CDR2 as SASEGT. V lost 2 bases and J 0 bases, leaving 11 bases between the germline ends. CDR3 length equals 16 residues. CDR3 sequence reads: CASSEFLWSSYNEQFF. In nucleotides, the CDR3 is TGTGCCAGCAGTGAATTCCTCTGGAGCTCCTACAATGAGCAGTTCTTC.

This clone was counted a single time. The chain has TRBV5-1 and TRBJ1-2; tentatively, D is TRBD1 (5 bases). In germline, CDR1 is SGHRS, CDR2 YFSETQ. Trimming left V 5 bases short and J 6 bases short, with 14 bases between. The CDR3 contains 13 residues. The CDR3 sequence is CASRGGTADGYTF. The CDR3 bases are TGCGCCAGCAGGGGCGGGACGGCCGATGGCTACACCTTC. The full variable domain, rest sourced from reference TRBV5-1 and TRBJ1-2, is KAGVTQTPRYLIKTRGQQVTLSCSPISGHRSVSWYQQTPGQGLQFLFEYFSETQRNKGNFPGRFSGRQFSNSRSEMNVSTLELGDSALYLCASRGGTADGYTFGSGTRLTVV.